The 10 T cell receptor beta chains reported below all come from one sample, sequenced in a study of vaccination and CD4 T cells after COVID-19. Once obtained from cultured CD4+ T cells, the DNA was sequenced using the Oncomine TCR Beta short-read assay. The genomic DNA was obtained from cultured CD4+ T cells by extraction with the QIAamp micro DNA kit. TCRdb recomputed calls from the PCR reads with MiXCR, one row per CDR3 protein. In the table there are around 9,000 distinct CDR3 sequences, less than 35% of which are singletons. For these TCRs, the target antigens are not known. Treatment given: roughly nine-day PBMC culture with coronavirus spike peptide pools or control peptides (ViraFEST assay). Those CD4+ T cells from the unexposed donor predate the COVID-19 pandemic (2011-2018). Material: CD4+ T cells from blood, cultured in vitro. The receptors come from a human donor in good health.

J is TRBJ1-1 and V is TRBV29-1, with a tentative D call TRBD1 (5 bases). Trimming removed 4 bases at V and 8 bases at J, with 17 bases between. The CDR3 spans 13 residues. The germline V gene has CDR1 SQVTM and CDR2 ANQGSEA. CDR3 in DNA: TGCAGCGTTGTGCGGGACGGGTCAGTAGAAGCTTTCTTT. Amino acid sequence: CSVVRDGSVEAFF.

Remarks on this clonotype: Compared with germline, one end of the junction differs, possibly owing to a read error. The chain has TRBV7-7 and TRBJ2-7; possible D gene TRBD2, 5 bases. CDR1 and CDR2 (germline): SSHAT, FNYEAQ (reference sequence). This CDR3 region has 15 residues. In DNA, the CDR3 is TGTGCTAGCAGCTTAGCGCCGGGCAGCCACTACGAGCAGTACTTC. Protein sequence: CASSLAPGSHYEQYF.

This clonotype was found a few times. The chain employs TRBV6-1 and TRBJ2-5, with a possible D match to TRBD1 (6 bases). This CDR3 is 14 amino acids long. With 6 bases removed from V and 2 bases from J, the gap between germline ends came to 13 bases. CDR1 and CDR2 from the germline V gene are MNHNS and SASEGT. The CDR3 region is CASRTRDTQETQYF. The CDR3, as DNA: TGTGCCAGCAGAACCCGGGACACTCAAGAGACCCAGTACTTC.

This chain uses TRBV19 with TRBJ2-2; D call uncertain. The CDR3 extends over 13 amino acids. CDR1 and CDR2 (germline): LNHDA, SQIVND (reference sequence). V shed 4 bases and J shed 2 bases, with 5 bases lying between them. The CDR3 nucleotides are TGTGCCAGTAGTACGGCCAACACCGGGGAGCTGTTTTTT. This translates into CASSTANTGELFF.

This clonotype has only a few counts. The J gene is TRBJ1-1, the V gene TRBV20-1; D not resolved. Trimming took 2 bases from V and 0 from J, leaving 10 bases between them. Germline V gene data show CDR1 as DFQATT and CDR2 as SNEGSKA (reference sequence). This CDR3 contains 14 residues. CDR3 nucleotide sequence: TGCAGTGCTAGACTGCCCGGGATGAACACTGAAGCTTTCTTT. Encoded protein: CSARLPGMNTEAFF.

The rearrangement uses TRBV11-1 and TRBJ2-2, with D perhaps matching TRBD2 (6 bases). This CDR3 spans 15 amino acids. Germline V gene sequence: CDR1 SGHAT, CDR2 FQDESV (reference sequence). V gave up 3 bases and J gave up 4 bases, with 12 bases separating them. The CDR3 DNA follows: TGTGCCAGCAGCTTGGGAGGACCCTTCACCGGGGAGCTGTTTTTT. Encoded protein: CASSLGGPFTGELFF.

The CDR3 loop reads CASSEFGVGVGETQYF. Written as DNA, the CDR3 is TGTGCCAGCAGTGAATTCGGGGTTGGGGTGGGAGAGACCCAGTACTTC. V is TRBV2 and J is TRBJ2-5; perhaps TRBD2 as D (5 bases). Germline V gene data show CDR1 as SNHLY and CDR2 as FYNNEI. The CDR3 is made up of 16 amino acids. V was shortened by 2 bases and J by 4 bases, with 17 bases between the two germline ends.

This clonotype was seen just once. This CDR3 reads CASSLGQGTEAFF. DNA for the CDR3: TGTGCCAGCAGTTTGGGACAGGGGACTGAAGCTTTCTTT. The chain joins TRBV12-3 or TRBV12-4 to TRBJ1-1; 10 positions agree with TRBD1. V lost 3 bases to trimming and J lost 5 bases; unmatched junction nucleotides: 0. The CDR3 spans 13 residues.

This sequence joins TRBV20-1 and TRBJ2-1, with TRBD1 matching over 9 bases. V shed 4 bases and J 4 bases; nucleotides not matched to a gene: 2. Germline V lookup: CDR1 DFQATT, CDR2 SNEGSKA (reference sequence). This CDR3 is built from 13 residues. This CDR3 reads CSAKGTGYNEQFF. CDR3 in DNA: TGCAGTGCTAAGGGGACAGGGTACAATGAGCAGTTCTTC.

The V gene is TRBV21-1, the J gene TRBJ2-3; TRBD1, the table's D call, lacks a check against the DNA. TRBV21-1 constitutes a pseudogene. CDR3 length: 18 residues. This CDR3 is CASSRLGGQDSSTDTQYF. Written as DNA, the CDR3 is TGTGCCAGCAGCCGCTTGGGGGGGCAGGATTCTAGCACAGATACGCAGTATTTT.